This is a list of T cell receptor beta chains from one sample in a study of cytomegalovirus exposure and HLA in healthy donors. The repertoire was sequenced with immunoSEQ multiplex PCR; TCRdb's copy has only in-frame clones and lacks some. The sample carries 60,000 to 70,000 clones, roughly 80% recorded once. Sequencing used PBMCs. The receptors originated from a male donor in good health and CMV-seropositive. Both conserved end residues are part of each CDR3. The D gene is left open where the match is weak. The size of a clone is reported for some rows only, either as once, few or many, or as a class for expanded clones.

j_call clone_size v_call d_call cdr3_aa cdr3_nt
TRBJ2-7 - TRBV30 TRBD1 CAWSVGQPYEQYF TGTGCCTGGAGTGTGGGACAGCCCTACGAGCAGTACTTC
TRBJ1-1 few TRBV5-1 TRBD1 CASSRIRGVAAFF TGCGCCAGCAGCCGGATCAGGGGGGTCGCAGCTTTCTTT
TRBJ2-1 - TRBV9 TRBD2 CASSVRAGDIYNEQFF TGTGCCAGCAGCGTACGAGCGGGGGATATTTACAATGAGCAGTTCTTC
TRBJ1-4 - TRBV5-1 TRBD1 CASRVQGATTNEKLFF TGCGCCAGCAGGGTTCAGGGGGCGACAACTAATGAAAAACTGTTTTTT
TRBJ1-5 - TRBV9 TRBD1 CASSVGTGGGSQPQHF TGTGCCAGCAGCGTAGGAACAGGGGGGGGCTCACAGCCCCAGCATTTT
TRBJ1-2 - TRBV13 TRBD1 CASRQTGTEPQF TGTGCCAGCAGGCAAACCGGGACAGAGCCACAATTC
TRBJ1-3 - TRBV4-1 TRBD1 CASSQGRARGPGNTIYF TGCGCCAGCAGCCAAGGAAGGGCCAGGGGGCCTGGAAACACCATATATTTT
TRBJ1-1 few TRBV28 - CASSLQDRYTEAFF TGTGCCAGCAGTTTACAGGATCGATACACTGAAGCTTTCTTT
TRBJ1-1 - TRBV19 TRBD1 CASSLLQGGNTEAFF TGTGCCAGTAGTTTACTTCAGGGGGGAAACACTGAAGCTTTCTTT
TRBJ2-5 - TRBV11-3 TRBD2 CASSSTSGGAGETQYF TGTGCCAGCAGCTCGACTAGCGGGGGGGCCGGTGAGACCCAGTACTTC
TRBJ1-6 - TRBV15 - CATSEGRSYNSPLHF TGTGCCACCAGCGAGGGAAGGTCCTATAATTCACCCCTCCACTTT
TRBJ2-1 - TRBV5-1 - CASRSTGFNEQFF TGCGCCAGCCGGTCTACAGGGTTCAATGAGCAGTTCTTC
TRBJ2-7 few TRBV5-6 - CASSLGDSSYEQYF TGTGCCAGCAGCTTGGGAGACAGCTCCTACGAGCAGTACTTC
TRBJ1-2 - TRBV2 TRBD1 CASTGTGRYGYTF TGTGCCAGCACCGGGACAGGGCGCTATGGCTACACCTTC
TRBJ1-2 - TRBV18 TRBD1 CASSPRTGGHYGYTF TGTGCCAGCTCACCACGGACAGGGGGCCACTATGGCTACACCTTC
TRBJ1-5 - TRBV4-1 - CASSQEFDRLSQPQHF TGCGCCAGCAGCCAGGAATTCGACAGGCTCTCCCAGCCCCAGCATTTT
TRBJ2-7 - TRBV7-2 - CASRRDFGSYEQYF TGTGCCAGCCGCCGGGACTTCGGCTCCTACGAGCAGTACTTC
TRBJ2-3 - TRBV27 TRBD2 CASSDRGGRTDTQYF TGTGCCAGCAGTGACCGGGGGGGCCGAACAGATACGCAGTATTTT
TRBJ2-3 - TRBV9 - CASSVGAGRSTDTQYF TGTGCCAGCAGCGTAGGCGCGGGGCGGAGCACAGATACGCAGTATTTT
TRBJ2-2 - TRBV29-1 - CSVVGQGAGGLFF TGCAGCGTCGTTGGGCAGGGAGCCGGGGGGCTGTTTTTT